This passage covers 18 T cell receptor beta chains from one sample sequenced in a study of cytomegalovirus exposure and HLA in healthy donors. Primers: 60 Vbeta forward and 13 Jbeta reverse. Some clones are missing from TCRdb's copy, which holds only in-frame ones; the method was immunoSEQ multiplex PCR. The sample lists about 250,000 clones; around 65% were seen once. The sample was PBMCs. The receptors derive from a female donor in good health and CMV-seronegative.

This chain links TRBV18 with TRBJ1-3; TRBD1 is a possible D gene (5 bases). The CDR3 consists of 16 residues. V was shortened by 3 bases and J by 8 bases, with 20 bases between the two germline ends. CDR1 and CDR2 from the germline V gene are KGHSH and LQKENI. The CDR3 loop is CASSPQGGSPQDTIYF. The CDR3 DNA is TGTGCCAGCTCACCCCAGGGCGGCTCTCCGCAGGACACCATATATTTT.

This chain connects TRBV28 to TRBJ1-2; 7 bases fit TRBD1. This CDR3 is built from 14 residues. The V and J ends lost 8 bases and 5 bases, in that order; junction bases with no gene match: 11. Germline V lookup: CDR1 MDHEN, CDR2 SYDVKM. Here the CDR3 reads CASLKTGILYGYTF. CDR3 DNA: TGTGCCAGCCTTAAGACAGGGATTTTATATGGCTACACCTTC.

CDR3 coding DNA: TGTGCCAGTCTACAGGGGAGCTATGGCTACACCTTC. The encoded protein is CASLQGSYGYTF. The chain joins TRBV2 to TRBJ1-2; 7 nucleotides agree with TRBD1. The CDR3 consists of 12 residues. J lost 4 bases, V lost 9 bases, and 5 bases had no gene match. Germline CDR1 SNHLY, CDR2 FYNNEI.

V usage is TRBV6-6 and J usage is TRBJ1-5; D possibly corresponds to TRBD1 (6 bases). In germline, CDR1 is MNHNY, CDR2 SVGAGI (reference sequence). With 2 bases removed from V and 6 bases from J, the gap between germline ends came to 8 bases. CDR3 length: 13 amino acids. CDR3 DNA sequence: TGTGCCAGCAGTTACCAGGGGCCTCAGCCCCAGCATTTT. Its protein is CASSYQGPQPQHF.

In DNA, the CDR3 is TGTGCCAGCAGCGCCAGGACAGGGGGTTTCGATGAGCAGTTCTTC. Protein sequence: CASSARTGGFDEQFF. This sequence joins TRBV7-9 and TRBJ2-1, with 10 bases identical to TRBD1. This CDR3 is 15 amino acids long. J lost 8 bases, V lost 5 bases, and 9 bases had no gene match. CDR1 is SEHNR and CDR2 is FQNEAQ in the germline V gene (reference sequence).

The J gene is TRBJ2-1, the V gene TRBV25-1; 9 bases map to TRBD2. V was pared by 3 bases and J by 5 bases, with 2 bases of the junction left unmatched. CDR1 is MGHDK and CDR2 is SYGVNS in the germline V gene. CDR3 size: 14 residues. The DNA for the CDR3 is TGTGCCAGCAGTGAGAGACTAGCGGACAATGAGCAGTTCTTC. Translating gives CASSERLADNEQFF. Full variable domain (remainder filled in from reference TRBV25-1 and TRBJ2-1): EADIYQTPRYLVIGTGKKITLECSQTMGHDKMYWYQQDPGMELHLIHYSYGVNSTEKGDLSSESTVSRIRTEHFPLTLESARPSHTSQYLCASSERLADNEQFFGPGTRLTVL.

This clone was seen more than once but under ten times. V and J are TRBV6-5 and TRBJ1-5; no definite D call. The CDR3 is made up of 14 amino acids. The V gene lost 2 bases and the J gene lost 2 bases, with 7 bases spanning the gap. Looked up from germline, CDR1 is MNHEY and CDR2 is SVGAGI. The DNA for the CDR3 is TGTGCCAGCAGTTACGGAGTTGGCAATCAGCCCCAGCATTTT. Residues: CASSYGVGNQPQHF.

This clone was detected only once. This chain links TRBV7-2 with TRBJ2-7; TRBD2 matches at 8 bases. In germline, CDR1 is SGHTA, CDR2 FQGNSA. The J segment lost 0 bases and the V segment lost 5 bases, leaving 18 bases of the junction unmatched. The CDR3 totals 19 residues. In DNA, the CDR3 is TGTGCCAGCAGCCCCCGGGGTGGAAGGGTTAGCGGGACCTCCTACGAGCAGTACTTC. The encoded protein is CASSPRGGRVSGTSYEQYF.

The chain uses TRBV7-8 and TRBJ2-7; the match to TRBD2 covers 9 bases. Losses at the gene ends were 1 base for V and 5 bases for J; bases not matched to a gene: 3. The V gene's germline CDR1 is SGHVS and CDR2 FQNEAQ. This CDR3 is 14 amino acids long. The CDR3, as DNA: TGTGCCAGCAGCTTAGTAGCGGGAGTAAACGAGCAGTACTTC. Translated, it gives CASSLVAGVNEQYF.

This clone was seen only a few times. The rearrangement uses TRBV25-1 and TRBJ2-1; TRBD1 aligns across 7 bases. V dropped 5 bases and J dropped 5; count of bases not matched to a gene: 3. From germline, CDR1 is MGHDK and CDR2 SYGVNS. CDR3 length equals 13 residues. The CDR3: CASSWGTDNEQFF. Here the CDR3 DNA reads TGTGCCAGCAGTTGGGGGACAGACAATGAGCAGTTCTTC.

The chain joins TRBV7-3 to TRBJ2-7; 11 bases line up with TRBD1. Trimming at V came to 5 bases and at J to 4 bases, leaving 4 bases not matched to a gene. The CDR3 totals 14 residues. Germline V gene sequence: CDR1 SGHTA, CDR2 FQGTGA. CDR3 sequence reads: CASSVGQGAYEQYF. The CDR3 DNA reads TGTGCCAGCAGCGTTGGACAGGGGGCGTACGAGCAGTACTTC.

The chain employs TRBV5-1 and TRBJ2-5; tentative D call: TRBD2 (6 bases). V dropped 4 bases and J dropped 1 base, with 11 bases sitting between them. CDR1 SGHRS and CDR2 YFSETQ come from the germline V gene. CDR3 length: 14 amino acids. The CDR3 DNA reads TGCGCCAGCAGCGTTGGGAGGTTCCAAGAGACCCAGTACTTC. Residues: CASSVGRFQETQYF.

The rearrangement joins TRBV21-1 to TRBJ2-7; TRBD2 was called by the table and not checked on the DNA. TRBV21-1 is a listed pseudogene. CDR3 length: 13 residues. The CDR3 sequence: CASRRGSEYEQYF. In nucleotides, the CDR3 is TGTGCCAGCAGACGAGGGAGTGAGTACGAGCAGTACTTC.

This clone was recorded a few times. V usage is TRBV27 and J usage is TRBJ1-3; possibly TRBD1 for D (5 bases). V lost 2 bases and J 0 bases, leaving 14 bases between the germline ends. The CDR3 is 17 residues long. Germline loops: CDR1 MNHEY, CDR2 SMNVEV (reference sequence). The CDR3 is CASSLGGGGSSGNTIYF. The CDR3 DNA reads TGTGCCAGCAGTTTAGGGGGGGGAGGAAGCTCTGGAAACACCATATATTTT.

There are a few counts of this clone. The genes are TRBV2 and TRBJ1-3; 8 nucleotides agree with TRBD1. The V gene's germline CDR1 is SNHLY and CDR2 FYNNEI. The CDR3 extends over 16 amino acids. Trimming cost V 4 bases and J 0 bases; bases outside gene matches: 5. The CDR3 DNA reads TGTGCCAGCAGTGCCCAGGGGGCGAACTCTGGAAACACCATATATTTT. Its protein product is CASSAQGANSGNTIYF. The full variable domain, completed using reference TRBV2 and TRBJ1-3, is EPEVTQTPSHQVTQMGQEVILRCVPISNHLYFYWYRQILGQKVEFLVSFYNNEISEKSEIFDDQFSVERPDGSNFTLKIRSTKLEDSAMYFCASSAQGANSGNTIYFGEGSWLTVV.

V and J are TRBV5-1 and TRBJ2-7, with 9 nucleotides matching TRBD2. With 3 bases clipped from V and 6 bases from J, the junction kept 10 bases outside the gene matches. The CDR3 is made up of 15 amino acids. Germline lookup yields CDR1 SGHRS and CDR2 YFSETQ. CDR3 DNA sequence: TGCGCCAGCAGCTCCGGACTAGCGAGGAGTGCCGAGCAGTACTTC. Translated, it gives CASSSGLARSAEQYF.

V gene TRBV18 combines with J gene TRBJ2-3, with TRBD1 matching over 7 bases. Germline CDR1 and CDR2: KGHSH and LQKENI. CDR3 length: 14 residues. V dropped 3 bases and J dropped 1; count of bases not matched to a gene: 1. The CDR3 loop reads CASSPGTGTDTQYF. DNA of the CDR3: TGTGCCAGCTCACCGGGGACAGGCACAGATACGCAGTATTTT.

A word on this clone: The same CDR3 also results from other DNA sequences found in this sample. V and J are TRBV27 and TRBJ1-1; 7 positions agree with TRBD1. The V gene's germline CDR1 is MNHEY and CDR2 SMNVEV (reference sequence). The CDR3 contains 12 residues. The V and J ends lost 5 bases and 6 bases, in that order; junction bases with no gene match: 3. The CDR3 coding sequence is TGTGCCAGCAGTCCAACAGGGGCTGAAGCTTTCTTT. It translates to CASSPTGAEAFF.